The clone carrying this T cell receptor beta chain was observed a handful of times. CDR1 and CDR2 from the germline V gene are MNHEY and SVGAGI. The germline V and J ends were trimmed by 4 bases and 7 bases, with 11 bases remaining between them. This CDR3 is 13 amino acids long. This record belongs to a study of blood T cell repertoires in COVID-19. Looking at the study overall: The origin of the acute and convalescent COVID-19 samples was the United States, Italy and Spain. Sample material is recorded as cDNA or gDNA derived from T cells, B-cell-depleted T cells, or PBMCs.

Authors' analysis steps: Amplification of reference gene primers was used by the study to estimate nucleated cell counts. Using immunoSEQ multiplex PCR, the repertoire was profiled, and TCRdb retains in-frame clones only, with some absent. That table is the source of V, J and clone size, and D and trimming were worked out from the DNA. This table has 250,000 to 350,000 clones, about 83% appearing once. The chain combines TRBV6-5 with TRBJ1-5; D perhaps matches TRBD1 (5 bases). The receptor comes from a woman aged 45-65 years with acute or convalescent COVID-19. Sequenced sample: peripheral blood. CDR3 loop: CASSSRRGQPQHF. Here the CDR3 DNA reads TGTGCCAGCAGTTCCAGGAGGGGCCAGCCCCAGCATTTT.